The clone carrying this TCR beta chain was detected a few times. The sample originates from a study of blood T cell repertoires in COVID-19. Study-level background: T cells, B-cell-depleted T cells, or PBMCs provided the cDNA or gDNA that served as material.

The CDR3 is made up of 14 amino acids. CDR1 and CDR2 (germline): SGHTA, FQGNSA. With 0 bases removed from V and 5 bases from J, the gap between germline ends came to 8 bases. Authors' data handling: Reference gene primer amplification yielded estimated nucleated cell counts. Generated by immunoSEQ multiplex PCR, the TCRdb table keeps only in-frame clones and is missing some. Clone size and V and J calls were adopted from that table, with D and trimming inferred from the DNA. The table has 200,000 to 250,000 clones, 75% to 85% seen once. The V gene is TRBV7-2, the J gene TRBJ2-1; D unclear. The origin of this receptor is a woman aged 45-60 years with acute or convalescent COVID-19. The source material was peripheral blood. The DNA for the CDR3 is TGTGCCAGCAGCTTAGCCCCACGAGACAATGAGCAGTTCTTC. This gives the protein CASSLAPRDNEQFF.